Following are 25 T cell receptor beta chains from one sample sequenced in a study of technical replicates of blood from a few donors. Method: immunoSEQ multiplex PCR; TCRdb's copy keeps in-frame clones and lacks some. The repertoire holds tens of thousands of clones, approximately 94% seen once, with under 0.3% in the top ten. Material: T cells isolated from PBMCs. The receptors shown here come from a human donor in good health.

This CDR3 reads CASSFSGTQFPYNSPLHF. In DNA form, the CDR3 reads TGTGCCAGCAGCTTTTCCGGGACTCAGTTCCCATATAATTCACCCCTCCACTTT. The V and J genes are TRBV7-8 and TRBJ1-6; D is possibly TRBD1 (5 bases). Germline values: CDR1 SGHVS, CDR2 FQNEAQ. This CDR3 spans 18 amino acids. Trimming shortened V by 3 bases and J by 4 bases, and 19 bases separated the two germline ends.

V and J are TRBV6-4 and TRBJ2-3; perhaps TRBD2 as D (7 bases). Deletions cut 3 bases from V and 5 bases from J, with 15 bases between. The CDR3 runs to 15 residues. CDR1 and CDR2 from the germline V gene are MRHNA and SNTAGT. CDR3 protein: CASSEAGLGGDTQYF. The DNA for the CDR3 is TGTGCCAGCAGTGAAGCCGGACTAGGGGGAGATACGCAGTATTTT.

The V call is TRBV5-1, the J call TRBJ1-2; tentative D call: TRBD1 (6 bases). Germline V gene lookup returns CDR1 SGHRS and CDR2 YFSETQ. V was trimmed by 10 bases and J by 3 bases, leaving 16 bases between them. The CDR3 totals 13 residues. This CDR3 reads CASQGSGDYGYTF. CDR3 nucleotide sequence: TGCGCCTCCCAGGGGTCCGGGGACTATGGCTACACCTTC.

This sequence joins TRBV7-2 and TRBJ2-1; D is perhaps TRBD2 (6 bases). The CDR3 sequence is 15 residues long. V was cut by 7 bases and J by 4 bases, with 17 bases left in between. CDR1 and CDR2 from the germline V gene are SGHTA and FQGNSA. In DNA form, the CDR3 reads TGTGCCAGCACCTCCTTCGGAGGGTTGTACAATGAGCAGTTCTTC. Residues: CASTSFGGLYNEQFF.

The chain uses TRBV6-1 and TRBJ1-1, with 10 bases lining up with TRBD1. Per germline, CDR1 MNHNS and CDR2 SASEGT. The CDR3 has 15 residues. V was clipped by 1 base and J by 4 bases; unmatched bases: 3. CDR3 coding DNA: TGTGCCAGCAGTGAAGGGACAGGGGGTTTCACTGAAGCTTTCTTT. It translates to CASSEGTGGFTEAFF.

The gene calls are TRBV2 and TRBJ1-2, with D unresolved. Germline loops: CDR1 SNHLY, CDR2 FYNNEI. V dropped 4 bases and J dropped 5 bases, with 17 bases sitting between them. CDR3 size: 15 residues. DNA of the CDR3: TGTGCCAGCAGTGGAATAAGTGGAGTGTCATATGGCTACACCTTC. Protein: CASSGISGVSYGYTF. The full variable domain, with the rest looked up from reference TRBV2 and TRBJ1-2, is EPEVTQTPSHQVTQMGQEVILRCVPISNHLYFYWYRQILGQKVEFLVSFYNNEISEKSEIFDDQFSVERPDGSNFTLKIRSTKLEDSAMYFCASSGISGVSYGYTFGSGTRLTVV.

The chain is built from TRBV27 and TRBJ2-5, with a possible D match to TRBD2 (6 bases). Per the germline V gene, CDR1 is MNHEY and CDR2 is SMNVEV (reference sequence). Between the trimmed V and J ends, which lost 3 bases and 2 bases, there was a span of 10 bases. This CDR3 contains 14 residues. CDR3: CASSFVAGQETQYF. The CDR3 DNA sequence: TGTGCCAGCAGTTTCGTTGCGGGACAAGAGACCCAGTACTTC.

This chain uses TRBV6-4 with TRBJ2-1; 8 nucleotides line up with TRBD2. The CDR3 extends over 14 amino acids. With 10 bases clipped from V and 3 bases from J, the junction kept 8 bases outside the gene matches. Germline V lookup: CDR1 MRHNA, CDR2 SNTAGT. CDR3 region: CAIPGLDCYNEQFF. The CDR3 nucleotides are TGTGCCATCCCGGGACTAGATTGCTACAATGAGCAGTTCTTC.

The chain employs TRBV12-5 and TRBJ2-1; 13 positions agree with TRBD2. Trimming removed 5 bases from V and 3 bases from J; junction bases left unmatched: 10. The CDR3 consists of 18 residues. Germline V gene sequence: CDR1 LGHNT, CDR2 FRNRAP. CDR3 region: CASGQRLAGGPHYNEQFF. CDR3 coding DNA: TGTGCTAGTGGTCAACGACTAGCGGGGGGTCCCCACTACAATGAGCAGTTCTTC. The whole variable domain, remainder taken from reference TRBV12-5 and TRBJ2-1, is DARVTQTPRHKVTEMGQEVTMRCQPILGHNTVFWYRQTMMQGLELLAYFRNRAPLDDSGMPKDRFSAEMPDATLATLKIQPSEPRDSAVYFCASGQRLAGGPHYNEQFFGPGTRLTVL.

The chain couples TRBV28 to TRBJ1-2; 7 nucleotides align to TRBD1. V lost 6 bases and J lost 0; bases outside the gene matches: 4. The length of the CDR3 is 14 residues. The germline V gene has CDR1 MDHEN and CDR2 SYDVKM. The CDR3 nucleotides read TGTGCCAGCAGCCTCGGACAGGCTAACTATGGCTACACCTTC. Translating it yields CASSLGQANYGYTF.

The chain has TRBV10-1 and TRBJ2-2, with TRBD2 identical over 7 bases. Germline CDR1 WNHNN, CDR2 SYGVQD (reference sequence). The CDR3 totals 17 residues. V was pared by 3 bases and J by 2 bases, with 9 bases of the junction left unmatched. DNA of the CDR3: TGCGCCAGCAGTGAAGGAGGGCTAGCGGTCAACACCGGGGAGCTGTTTTTT. Residues: CASSEGGLAVNTGELFF.

The chain combines TRBV29-1 with TRBJ2-5; TRBD2 matches at 12 bases. This CDR3 is built from 16 residues. The ends lost 2 bases at V and 3 bases at J; junction bases unmatched: 7. CDR1 is SQVTM and CDR2 is ANQGSEA in the germline V gene. CDR3 in DNA: TGCAGCGTTGAAAGACTAGCGGGAGTCGTCGAAGAGACCCAGTACTTC. Protein product: CSVERLAGVVEETQYF.

The chain links TRBV11-2 to TRBJ2-7, with 7 positions matching TRBD2. The CDR3 totals 13 residues. V lost 1 base to trimming and J lost 6 bases; unmatched junction nucleotides: 3. Germline CDR1 is SGHAT and CDR2 is FQNNGV. The CDR3, as DNA: TGTGCCAGCAGCTTAGCTGGGGGGGGCGAGCAGTACTTC. Amino acids: CASSLAGGGEQYF.

The V gene is TRBV20-1, the J gene TRBJ1-1, with D maybe TRBD1 (5 bases). In germline, CDR1 is DFQATT, CDR2 SNEGSKA (reference sequence). This CDR3 has 11 residues. V was shortened by 3 bases and J by 10 bases, with 12 bases between the two germline ends. The DNA for the CDR3 is TGCAGTGCTAGCCAGGGCGGAGTAGCTTTCTTT. Its protein product is CSASQGGVAFF.

CDR3 loop: CASSKTMTVSSTDTQYF. The CDR3 region has the DNA TGCGCCAGCAGCAAAACGATGACAGTGTCTAGCACAGATACGCAGTATTTT. The J gene is TRBJ2-3, the V gene TRBV5-1; D perhaps matches TRBD1 (5 bases). CDR1 and CDR2 (germline): SGHRS, YFSETQ. The V end lost 4 bases, the J end lost 0 bases, and 18 bases lay between the germline ends. The CDR3 runs to 17 residues.

The chain links TRBV6-5 to TRBJ2-3; 9 bases map to TRBD2. Losses at the gene ends were 5 bases for V and 1 base for J; bases not matched to a gene: 4. Germline V gene data show CDR1 as MNHEY and CDR2 as SVGAGI. The length of the CDR3 is 15 residues. In nucleotides, the CDR3 is TGTGCCAGCAGTAGTAGCGGGGGCCGCACAGATACGCAGTATTTT. It codes for CASSSSGGRTDTQYF.

V gene TRBV10-3 combines with J gene TRBJ1-5; D gene ambiguous. This CDR3 is built from 15 residues. Trimming pared 0 bases from V and 7 bases from J, leaving 13 bases between. Germline V gene sequence: CDR1 ENHRY, CDR2 SYGVKD. The CDR3 DNA follows: TGTGCCATCAGTGAGTCCAATACTCTGCTCCAGCCCCAGCATTTT. It yields the protein CAISESNTLLQPQHF.

The V call is TRBV5-6, the J call TRBJ2-1; maybe TRBD2 (5 bases). The V end was cut by 1 base, the J end by 0 bases, with 11 bases between. CDR3 size: 16 residues. CDR1 and CDR2 (germline): SGHDT, YYEEEE. The CDR3 region is CASSLFAAGSYNEQFF. CDR3 coding DNA: TGTGCCAGCAGCTTGTTCGCGGCGGGCTCCTACAATGAGCAGTTCTTC.

CDR3 in DNA: TGCGCCAGCAATTTGGGGGGAAATACGCAGTATTTT. Protein: CASNLGGNTQYF. The chain combines TRBV10-1 with TRBJ2-3; possibly TRBD2 for D (6 bases). The CDR3 is 12 amino acids. Between the trimmed V and J ends, which lost 7 bases and 7 bases, there was a span of 12 bases. The germline gives CDR1 WNHNN, CDR2 SYGVQD (reference sequence).

The chain joins TRBV11-2 to TRBJ1-1; no clear D gene. Germline assignment: CDR1 SGHAT and CDR2 FQNNGV. V was shortened by 4 bases and J by 0 bases, with 6 bases between the two germline ends. This CDR3 is 13 amino acids long. CDR3 nucleotides: TGTGCCAGCAGCTGGAGGGTGAACACTGAAGCTTTCTTT. It specifies CASSWRVNTEAFF.

The V and J genes are TRBV7-8 and TRBJ1-1, with D possibly being TRBD1 (6 bases). V lost 5 bases, J lost 2 bases, and 15 bases lay in between. The CDR3 runs to 15 residues. Germline assignment: CDR1 SGHVS and CDR2 FQNEAQ. The CDR3 loop reads CASSPDGGLNTEAFF. CDR3 DNA: TGTGCCAGCAGCCCTGACGGGGGGCTTAACACTGAAGCTTTCTTT.

This chain joins TRBV6-5 and TRBJ2-3; 7 bases are a match to TRBD2. Per the germline V gene, CDR1 is MNHEY and CDR2 is SVGAGI. V trimming: 2 bases; J trimming: 2 bases; junction bases outside the gene matches: 4. The CDR3 consists of 15 residues. The CDR3 region is CASSYRGTTTDTQYF. The CDR3 DNA follows: TGTGCCAGCAGTTACCGCGGGACTACCACAGATACGCAGTATTTT.

The chain joins TRBV7-7 to TRBJ2-5, with 7 bases fitting TRBD2. The CDR3 consists of 15 residues. V lost 7 bases and J lost 2; bases outside the gene matches: 10. Germline assignment: CDR1 SSHAT and CDR2 FNYEAQ (reference sequence). The CDR3 coding sequence is TGTGCCAGCAAGAAAAGCGGGGCACTTCAAGAGACCCAGTACTTC. It is translated as CASKKSGALQETQYF.

V gene TRBV18 combines with J gene TRBJ1-5; tentatively, D is TRBD1 (6 bases). CDR1 and CDR2 from the germline V gene are KGHSH and LQKENI. V dropped 1 base and J dropped 1 base, with 8 bases sitting between them. The CDR3 has 15 amino acids. The CDR3 is CASSPQGGSNQPQHF. CDR3 coding DNA: TGTGCCAGCTCACCACAGGGGGGGAGCAATCAGCCCCAGCATTTT.

This rearrangement joins TRBV13 to TRBJ2-7, with 9 bases that match TRBD1. The CDR3 extends over 14 amino acids. The V segment lost 3 bases and the J segment 3 bases; nucleotides outside the gene matches: 3. Germline CDR1 and CDR2: PRHDT and FYEKMQ (reference sequence). In DNA form, the CDR3 reads TGTGCCAGCAGCTTTACGACAGGGGGCTACGAGCAGTACTTC. It specifies CASSFTTGGYEQYF. Based on the CDR3 plus reference TRBV13 and TRBJ2-7, the full variable domain is AAGVIQSPRHLIKEKRETATLKCYPIPRHDTVYWYQQGPGQDPQFLISFYEKMQSDKGSIPDRFSAQQFSDYHSELNMSSLELGDSALYFCASSFTTGGYEQYFGPGTRLTVT.